These 8 T cell receptor beta chains were sequenced from one sample in a study of blood T cell repertoires in COVID-19. Some clones are missing from TCRdb's copy, which holds only in-frame ones; the method was immunoSEQ multiplex PCR. The profile shows about 350,000 clones, approximately 89% of them singletons. Sequencing input: peripheral blood. These TCRs come from a woman between 55 and 75 years old with COVID-19, enrolled during active disease.

This chain links TRBV7-8 with TRBJ2-7, with D possibly being TRBD1 (6 bases). CDR3 size: 14 residues. From germline, CDR1 is SGHVS and CDR2 FQNEAQ. V was cut by 7 bases and J by 5 bases, with 18 bases left in between. The CDR3 DNA follows: TGTGCCAGCACTTTGTCGAACAGGGCAGACGAGCAGTACTTC. The encoded protein is CASTLSNRADEQYF.

This chain links TRBV19 with TRBJ2-6, with a possible D match to TRBD1 (5 bases). Between the trimmed V and J ends, which lost 4 bases and 1 base, there was a span of 11 bases. Germline CDR1 is LNHDA and CDR2 is SQIVND (reference sequence). This CDR3 has 16 amino acids. The CDR3 DNA reads TGTGCCAGTAGTACGAGTCGACAGTCTGGGGCCAACGTCCTGACTTTC. This codes for CASSTSRQSGANVLTF.

The chain joins TRBV5-1 to TRBJ1-1; the match to TRBD1 covers 8 bases. The CDR3 has 14 residues. Germline trimming cut 0 bases from V and 10 bases from J; bases unmatched to any gene: 8. Per germline, CDR1 SGHRS and CDR2 YFSETQ. The DNA for the CDR3 is TGCGCCAGCAGCTTGGAGTGGGCAGGGGGCATAGCTTTCTTT. Translated, it gives CASSLEWAGGIAFF.

This chain connects TRBV2 to TRBJ2-4; D may be TRBD2 (6 bases). The germline V gene has CDR1 SNHLY and CDR2 FYNNEI. This CDR3 is 17 amino acids long. The ends were cut back, 5 bases at V and 0 bases at J, with 17 bases in the middle. In nucleotides, the CDR3 is TGTGCCAGCAGTCTCCGCGGGGCGATCTTAGCCAAAAACATTCAGTACTTC. Its translation: CASSLRGAILAKNIQYF.

The gene calls are TRBV27 and TRBJ1-4; no clear D. CDR1 is MNHEY and CDR2 is SMNVEV in the germline V gene (reference sequence). The V gene lost 4 bases and the J gene lost 0 bases, with 6 bases spanning the gap. CDR3 length: 14 residues. In nucleotides, the CDR3 is TGTGCCAGCAGTTCCACAGCAACTAATGAAAAACTGTTTTTT. Translation gives CASSSTATNEKLFF.

The V gene is TRBV10-3, the J gene TRBJ1-5, with 8 bases aligning to TRBD1. The CDR3 spans 15 residues. Germline CDR1 reads ENHRY; CDR2 reads SYGVKD. J gave up 4 bases and V 10 bases, and 12 bases lay outside the gene matches. The DNA of the CDR3 is TGTGCCACGCGTCCGGGACAGGCTATGAATCAGCCCCAGCATTTT. It translates to CATRPGQAMNQPQHF.

The V gene is TRBV5-1, the J gene TRBJ1-1; D gene ambiguous. Deletions cut 4 bases from V and 2 bases from J, with 18 bases between. In germline, CDR1 is SGHRS, CDR2 YFSETQ. This CDR3 comprises 16 residues. This chain's CDR3 is CASSQNQTRPNTEAFF. The CDR3 DNA follows: TGCGCCAGCAGCCAAAACCAGACACGACCAAACACTGAAGCTTTCTTT.

The chain is built from TRBV5-5 and TRBJ2-7, with TRBD1 matching over 10 bases. With V trimmed by 5 bases and J by 4 bases, 6 bases remained unmatched. CDR1 and CDR2 (germline): SGHKS, YYEKEE (reference sequence). CDR3 length equals 14 residues. CDR3 in amino acids: CASSLGQGIYEQYF. The CDR3 DNA is TGTGCCAGCAGTCTGGGACAGGGGATTTACGAGCAGTACTTC.